This entry features one T cell receptor beta chain sequence. As yet, its antigen is unknown. The data belong to a study of T cells after yellow fever vaccination. Study-level findings and limits: The booster response re-showed most primary clones: around 96% CD4, more than 70% CD8. The study found a weaker secondary response that peaked faster, day 5 versus 15.

By 5'RACE template switching, TCR cDNA was produced, with a universal primer site and UMIs added in the process. TCRdb used MiXCR to reprocess the 5' RACE reads, holding one entry per CDR3 protein. The sample has a few hundred thousand distinct CDR3 sequences; approximately 3% are singletons. The sequences come from CD4+ T cells sorted from PBMCs, collected 10 days after the yellow fever booster vaccination. The source of this sequence is a man between 18 and 29 years old who received the YFV17D yellow fever vaccine.

The CDR3 coding sequence is TGTGCCACCAGTGATTGGGGACAGAACACCGGGGAGCTGTTTTTT. This sequence encodes CATSDWGQNTGELFF. The gene calls are TRBV24-1 and TRBJ2-2, with D possibly TRBD1 on 6 matching bases. There are 15 residues in the CDR3. V was cut by 2 bases and J by 1 base, with 7 bases left in between. Germline V gene sequence: CDR1 KGHDR, CDR2 SFDVKD.